The rows below give T cell receptor beta chains drawn from one sample of a study of metastatic and nonmetastatic thyroid tumors. TCRdb re-analyzed the PCR reads through MiXCR. Of around 16,000 clones listed, roughly a quarter are singletons. Material for sequencing was adjacent normal tissue. The receptor set was obtained from a female donor with papillary thyroid cancer or a benign thyroid nodule (not recorded which). Some clones in this sample may be carry-over from other donors' samples. The CDR3 runs from the conserved cysteine through the conserved F or W. The order of the fields is CDR3 DNA, CDR3 protein, clone size, J gene, D gene, V gene. D genes are given only for firm matches. Only some rows state a clone size, as once, few, many or a class for expanded clones.

TGTGCCTGGAGTAGGACTAGCGGGTCTAGCACAGATACGCAGTATTTT CAWSRTSGSSTDTQYF few TRBJ2-3 TRBD2 TRBV30
TGTGCCAGCAGTCGCCGAGGCCTCTCTGGAGACACCATATATTTT CASSRRGLSGDTIYF . TRBJ1-3 . TRBV28
TGTGCCAGCAGCCCTACCCCCGGACTAGCGGGGGCCCCGAGCTCCTACGAGCAGTACTTC CASSPTPGLAGAPSSYEQYF . TRBJ2-7 TRBD2 TRBV25-1
TGTGCCAGTAGTCCTACAGGGGGAAGGAGTCAGCCCCAGCATTTT CASSPTGGRSQPQHF many TRBJ1-5 TRBD1 TRBV19
TGTGCCAGCAGCCAAACAAGCGGGTCCAGTGAGCAGTTCTTC CASSQTSGSSEQFF few TRBJ2-1 . TRBV7-2
TGTGCCAGCAGTCAATCGACAGGCACGTACATTCAGTACTTC CASSQSTGTYIQYF few TRBJ2-4 . TRBV6-1
TGCGCCAGCAGCGTCGAGGGGTTGGACACTGAAGCTTTCTTT CASSVEGLDTEAFF . TRBJ1-1 . TRBV5-1
TGTGCCAGCAGTTTATTTATCCCCGAGCAGTACTTC CASSLFIPEQYF many TRBJ2-7 . TRBV12-3/TRBV12-4
TGTGCCAGCAGTTACGCGGTCCGGACAGGGGGCTACGAGCAGTACTTC CASSYAVRTGGYEQYF many TRBJ2-7 TRBD1 TRBV6-2/TRBV6-3
TGCAGTGCTAGAGGACTAGCGGGAGGGCCCTCCTACAATGAGCAGTTCTTC CSARGLAGGPSYNEQFF large TRBJ2-1 TRBD2 TRBV20-1
TGTGCCAGCAGCGTACTTATGACGGGGGCTGACGGCTACACCTTC CASSVLMTGADGYTF . TRBJ1-2 . TRBV9
TGTACCAGCAGCTTAATTCCCGGTAATGAGCAGTTCTTC CTSSLIPGNEQFF . TRBJ2-1 . TRBV7-3
TGTGCCAGCTCACCCACAGGGGAAGAATGGGCCGAGCAGTACTTC CASSPTGEEWAEQYF . TRBJ2-7 TRBD1 TRBV18
TGCGCCAGCAGTTTTAGCGGGAAGAACTACGAGCATTACTTC CASSFSGKNYEHYF few TRBJ2-7 TRBD2 TRBV10-1
TGTGCCAGCAGTTCAGCGGGAGGGGGCGAGACCCAGTACTTC CASSSAGGGETQYF few TRBJ2-5 TRBD2 TRBV12-3/TRBV12-4
TGTGCCAGCAGCCCCAGGGGGACACTCGAGCAGTACTTC CASSPRGTLEQYF few TRBJ2-7 TRBD1 TRBV6-1
TGTGCCAGCAGGGGACTAGCGGATCACAATGAGCAGTTCTTC CASRGLADHNEQFF few TRBJ2-1 TRBD2 TRBV11-3
TGTGCCAGCAGCTTCCAGAACACTGAAGCTTTCTTT CASSFQNTEAFF once TRBJ1-1 . TRBV5-5
TGTGCCAGCAGTTTGGGGGCAGGGGGACCGATCGAGCAGTACTTC CASSLGAGGPIEQYF many TRBJ2-7 TRBD1 TRBV28
TGTGAAAGCAGTTTCTTCCGGGGGGCAATGGACACTGAAGCTTTATTT CESSFFRGAMDTEALF few TRBJ1-1 . TRBV28
TGTGCCAGCAGCTCGCGTAGGCCCTCTGGCTACACCTTC CASSSRRPSGYTF . TRBJ1-2 . TRBV5-6
TGCGCCAGCAGCTTGGGTGGCACATCCTACGAGCAGTACTTC CASSLGGTSYEQYF few TRBJ2-7 . TRBV5-1
TGTGCCAGCAGGGACTCCACCCGTGATGAGCAGTTCTTC CASRDSTRDEQFF . TRBJ2-1 . TRBV7-3
TGCAGTGCCGGGGGGGTAGCGGCTTCAGATACGCAGTATTTT CSAGGVAASDTQYF . TRBJ2-3 TRBD2 TRBV20-1
TGCAGTGCCCTGAGGCTAGCGGGAGCCAATGAGCAGTTCTTC CSALRLAGANEQFF large TRBJ2-1 TRBD2 TRBV20-1
TGTGCCAGCAGATCACCAGCCGGAAACACCATATATTTT CASRSPAGNTIYF few TRBJ1-3 . TRBV6-1
TGTGCCAGCAGTTACCCCACAGGGGCCGGCTACGAGCAGTACTTC CASSYPTGAGYEQYF . TRBJ2-7 TRBD1 TRBV6-2/TRBV6-3
TGTGCCAGCACGGGGGACAAGGTTAAACCTTTCTTT CASTGDKVKPFF few TRBJ1-1 . TRBV2
TGTGCCAGCCAAATGGGCAGTCTTGATCACAATCAGCCCCAGCATTTT CASQMGSLDHNQPQHF . TRBJ1-5 . TRBV19
TGTGCCAGCAGCTTAAGTGTTACTAGCGGGAGTGGGGCCACAGATACGCAGTATTTT CASSLSVTSGSGATDTQYF . TRBJ2-3 TRBD2 TRBV7-3
TGTGCCAGCAGTTCCCAAGGGGCAGATACGCAGTATTTT CASSSQGADTQYF . TRBJ2-3 . TRBV7-2
TGTGCCACCAGTCACGGGTACAATCAGCCCCAGCATTTT CATSHGYNQPQHF . TRBJ1-5 . TRBV15